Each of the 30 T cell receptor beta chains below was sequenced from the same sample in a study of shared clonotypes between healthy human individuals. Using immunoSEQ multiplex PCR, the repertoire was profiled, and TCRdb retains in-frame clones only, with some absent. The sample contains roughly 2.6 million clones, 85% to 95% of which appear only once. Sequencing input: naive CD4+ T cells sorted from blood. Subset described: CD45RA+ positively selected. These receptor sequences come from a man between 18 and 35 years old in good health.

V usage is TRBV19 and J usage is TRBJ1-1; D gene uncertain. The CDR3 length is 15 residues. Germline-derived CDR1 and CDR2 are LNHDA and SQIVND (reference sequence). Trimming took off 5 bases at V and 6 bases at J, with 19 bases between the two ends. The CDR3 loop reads CASSPSRTVKPEAFF. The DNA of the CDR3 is TGTGCCAGTAGTCCCTCCCGGACGGTGAAACCTGAAGCTTTCTTT.

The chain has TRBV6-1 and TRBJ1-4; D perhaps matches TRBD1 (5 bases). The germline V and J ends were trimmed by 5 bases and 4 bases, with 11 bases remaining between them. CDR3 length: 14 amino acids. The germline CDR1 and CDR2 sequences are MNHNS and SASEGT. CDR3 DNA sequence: TGTGCCAGCAGTACCCGACAGAGTAATGAAAAACTGTTTTTT. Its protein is CASSTRQSNEKLFF.

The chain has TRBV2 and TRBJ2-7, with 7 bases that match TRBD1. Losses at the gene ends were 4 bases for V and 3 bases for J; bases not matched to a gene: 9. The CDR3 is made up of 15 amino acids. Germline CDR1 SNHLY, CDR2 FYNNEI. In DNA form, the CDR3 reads TGTGCCAGCAGTGGATCTTCGACAGGGATCTACGAGCAGTACTTC. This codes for CASSGSSTGIYEQYF. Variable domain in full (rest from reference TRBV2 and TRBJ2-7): EPEVTQTPSHQVTQMGQEVILRCVPISNHLYFYWYRQILGQKVEFLVSFYNNEISEKSEIFDDQFSVERPDGSNFTLKIRSTKLEDSAMYFCASSGSSTGIYEQYFGPGTRLTVT.

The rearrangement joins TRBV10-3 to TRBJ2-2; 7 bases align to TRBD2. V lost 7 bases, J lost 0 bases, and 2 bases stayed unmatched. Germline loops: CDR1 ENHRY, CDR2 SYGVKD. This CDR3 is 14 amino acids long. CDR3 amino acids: CAINAGANTGELFF. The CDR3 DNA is TGTGCCATCAATGCGGGAGCGAACACCGGGGAGCTGTTTTTT.

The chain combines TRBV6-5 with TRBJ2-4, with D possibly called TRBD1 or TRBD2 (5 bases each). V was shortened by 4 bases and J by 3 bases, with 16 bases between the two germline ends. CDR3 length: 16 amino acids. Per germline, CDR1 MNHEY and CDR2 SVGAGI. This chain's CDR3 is CASSSVALGVKNIQYF. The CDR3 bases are TGTGCCAGCAGTTCGGTGGCGTTGGGGGTCAAAAACATTCAGTACTTC.

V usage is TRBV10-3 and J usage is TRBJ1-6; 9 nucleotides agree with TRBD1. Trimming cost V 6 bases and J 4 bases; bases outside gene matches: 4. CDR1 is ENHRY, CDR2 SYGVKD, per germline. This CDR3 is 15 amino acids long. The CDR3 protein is CAIRTGTGYNSPLHF. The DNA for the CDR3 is TGTGCCATCAGGACCGGGACAGGGTATAATTCACCCCTCCACTTT.

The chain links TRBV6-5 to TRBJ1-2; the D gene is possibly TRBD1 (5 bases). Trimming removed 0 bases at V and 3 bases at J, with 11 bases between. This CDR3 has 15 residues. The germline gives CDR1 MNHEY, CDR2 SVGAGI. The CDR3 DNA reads TGTGCCAGCAGTTACTCGGTCGGGACCCACTATGGCTACACCTTC. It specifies CASSYSVGTHYGYTF.

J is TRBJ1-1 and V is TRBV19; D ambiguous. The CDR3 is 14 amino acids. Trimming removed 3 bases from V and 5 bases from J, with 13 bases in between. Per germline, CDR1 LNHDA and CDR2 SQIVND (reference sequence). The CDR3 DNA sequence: TGTGCCAGTAGTATGGGGTACGGGGTGACTGAAGCTTTCTTT. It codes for CASSMGYGVTEAFF.

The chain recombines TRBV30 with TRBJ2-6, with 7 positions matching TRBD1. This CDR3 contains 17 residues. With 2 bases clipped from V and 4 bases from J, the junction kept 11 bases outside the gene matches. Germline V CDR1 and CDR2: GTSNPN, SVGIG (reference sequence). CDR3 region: CAWSLERGRSGANVLTF. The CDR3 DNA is TGTGCCTGGAGTCTTGAGAGGGGGCGAAGCGGGGCCAACGTCCTGACTTTC.

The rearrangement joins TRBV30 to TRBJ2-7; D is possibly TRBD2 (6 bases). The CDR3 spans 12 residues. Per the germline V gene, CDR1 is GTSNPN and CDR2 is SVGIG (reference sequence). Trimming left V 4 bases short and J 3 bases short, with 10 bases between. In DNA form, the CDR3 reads TGTGCCTGGACCCCCGGGGGCTACGAGCAGTACTTC. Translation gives CAWTPGGYEQYF. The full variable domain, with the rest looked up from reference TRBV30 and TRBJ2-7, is SQTIHQWPATLVQPVGSPLSLECTVEGTSNPNLYWYRQAAGRGLQLLFYSVGIGQISSEVPQNLSASRPQDRQFILSSKKLLLSDSGFYLCAWTPGGYEQYFGPGTRLTVT.

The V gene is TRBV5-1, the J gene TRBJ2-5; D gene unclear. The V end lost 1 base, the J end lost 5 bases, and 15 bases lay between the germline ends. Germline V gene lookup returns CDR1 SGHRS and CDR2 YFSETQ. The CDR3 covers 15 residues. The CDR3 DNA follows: TGCGCCAGCAGCTTGAAGTCGGGCTTCTCGGAGACCCAGTACTTC. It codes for CASSLKSGFSETQYF.

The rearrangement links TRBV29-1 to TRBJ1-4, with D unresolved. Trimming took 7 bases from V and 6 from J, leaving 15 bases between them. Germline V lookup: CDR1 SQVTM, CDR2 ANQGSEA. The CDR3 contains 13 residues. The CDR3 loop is CSARGFGDEKLFF. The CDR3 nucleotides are TGCAGCGCCCGGGGTTTTGGGGATGAAAAACTGTTTTTT.

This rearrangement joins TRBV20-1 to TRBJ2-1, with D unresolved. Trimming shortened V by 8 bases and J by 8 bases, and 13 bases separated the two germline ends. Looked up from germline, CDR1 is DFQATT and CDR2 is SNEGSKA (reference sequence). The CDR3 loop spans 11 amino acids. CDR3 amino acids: CSRPVIDEQFF. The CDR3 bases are TGCAGTAGACCCGTTATAGATGAGCAGTTCTTC.

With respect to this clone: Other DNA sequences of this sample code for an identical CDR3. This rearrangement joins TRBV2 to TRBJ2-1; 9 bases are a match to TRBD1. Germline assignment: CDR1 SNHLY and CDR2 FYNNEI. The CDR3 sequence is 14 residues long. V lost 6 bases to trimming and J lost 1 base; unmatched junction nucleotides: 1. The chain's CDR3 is CASRDRGSYNEQFF. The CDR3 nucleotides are TGTGCCAGCAGAGACAGGGGGTCCTACAATGAGCAGTTCTTC.

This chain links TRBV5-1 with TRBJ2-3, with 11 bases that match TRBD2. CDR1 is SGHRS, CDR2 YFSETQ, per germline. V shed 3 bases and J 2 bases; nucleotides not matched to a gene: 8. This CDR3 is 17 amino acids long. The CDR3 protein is CASSSGASGGTTDTQYF. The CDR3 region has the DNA TGCGCCAGCAGCTCTGGAGCTAGCGGGGGGACCACAGATACGCAGTATTTT.

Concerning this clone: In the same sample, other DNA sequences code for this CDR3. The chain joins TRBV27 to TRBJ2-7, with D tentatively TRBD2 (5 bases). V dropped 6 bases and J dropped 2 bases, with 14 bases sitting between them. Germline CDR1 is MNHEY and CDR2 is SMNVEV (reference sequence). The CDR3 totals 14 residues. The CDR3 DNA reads TGTGCCAGCAGATTGAGGGAGTCTGCCTACGAGCAGTACTTC. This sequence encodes CASRLRESAYEQYF.

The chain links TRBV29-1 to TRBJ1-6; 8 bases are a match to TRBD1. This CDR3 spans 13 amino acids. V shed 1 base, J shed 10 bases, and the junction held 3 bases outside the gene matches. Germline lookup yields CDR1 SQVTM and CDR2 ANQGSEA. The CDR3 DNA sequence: TGCAGCGTTGAAGGGACAGGGCGATCACCCCTCCACTTT. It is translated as CSVEGTGRSPLHF.

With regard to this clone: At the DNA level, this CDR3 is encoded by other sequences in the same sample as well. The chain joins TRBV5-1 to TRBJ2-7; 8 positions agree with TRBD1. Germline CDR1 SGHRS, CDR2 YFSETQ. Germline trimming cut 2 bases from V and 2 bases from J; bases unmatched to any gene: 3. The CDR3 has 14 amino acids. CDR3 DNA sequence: TGCGCCAGCAGCTTAAGGACAGGGCCCTACGAGCAGTACTTC. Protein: CASSLRTGPYEQYF. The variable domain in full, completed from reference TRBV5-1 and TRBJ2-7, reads KAGVTQTPRYLIKTRGQQVTLSCSPISGHRSVSWYQQTPGQGLQFLFEYFSETQRNKGNFPGRFSGRQFSNSRSEMNVSTLELGDSALYLCASSLRTGPYEQYFGPGTRLTVT.

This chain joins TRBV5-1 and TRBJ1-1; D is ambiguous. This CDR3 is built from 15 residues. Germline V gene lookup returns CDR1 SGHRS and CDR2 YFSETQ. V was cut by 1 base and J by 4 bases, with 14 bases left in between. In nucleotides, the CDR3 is TGCGCCAGCAGCTTGATGGGCGGGCCATCCACTGAAGCTTTCTTT. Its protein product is CASSLMGGPSTEAFF.

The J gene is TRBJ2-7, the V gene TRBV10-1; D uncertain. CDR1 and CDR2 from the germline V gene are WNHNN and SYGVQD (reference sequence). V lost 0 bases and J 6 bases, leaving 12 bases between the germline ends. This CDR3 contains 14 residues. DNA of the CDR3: TGCGCCAGCAGTGAGTCCGGAAGGGCTTCCGAGCAGTACTTC. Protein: CASSESGRASEQYF.

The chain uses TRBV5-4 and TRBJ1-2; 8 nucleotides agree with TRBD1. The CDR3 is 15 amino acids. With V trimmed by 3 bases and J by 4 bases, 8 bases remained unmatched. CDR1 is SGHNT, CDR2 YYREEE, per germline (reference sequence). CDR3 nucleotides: TGTGCCAGCAGCTCGGCAGGGGGCTTGGTCTATGGCTACACCTTC. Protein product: CASSSAGGLVYGYTF.

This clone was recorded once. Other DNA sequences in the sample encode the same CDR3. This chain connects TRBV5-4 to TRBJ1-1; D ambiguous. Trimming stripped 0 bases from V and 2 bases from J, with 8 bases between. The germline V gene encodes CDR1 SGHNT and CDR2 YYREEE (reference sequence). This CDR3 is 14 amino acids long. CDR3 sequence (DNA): TGTGCCAGCAGCTTGGATAGGCTTAACACTGAAGCTTTCTTT. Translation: CASSLDRLNTEAFF.

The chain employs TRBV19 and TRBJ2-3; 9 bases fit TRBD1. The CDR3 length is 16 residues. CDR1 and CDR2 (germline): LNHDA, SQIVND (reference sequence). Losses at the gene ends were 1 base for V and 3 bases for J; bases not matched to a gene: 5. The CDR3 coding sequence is TGTGCCAGTAGTATAGTCGGGACAGGGACGACAGATACGCAGTATTTT. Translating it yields CASSIVGTGTTDTQYF.

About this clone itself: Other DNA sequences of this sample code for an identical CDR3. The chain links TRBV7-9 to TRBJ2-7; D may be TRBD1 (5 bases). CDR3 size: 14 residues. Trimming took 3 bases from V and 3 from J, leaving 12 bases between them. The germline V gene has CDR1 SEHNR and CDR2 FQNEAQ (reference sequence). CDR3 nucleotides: TGTGCCAGCAGCTTGGGGCAGGGTCGCTACGAGCAGTACTTC. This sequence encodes CASSLGQGRYEQYF. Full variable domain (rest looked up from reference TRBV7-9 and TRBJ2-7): DTGVSQNPRHKITKRGQNVTFRCDPISEHNRLYWYRQTLGQGPEFLTYFQNEAQLEKSRLLSDRFSAERPKGSFSTLEIQRTEQGDSAMYLCASSLGQGRYEQYFGPGTRLTVT.

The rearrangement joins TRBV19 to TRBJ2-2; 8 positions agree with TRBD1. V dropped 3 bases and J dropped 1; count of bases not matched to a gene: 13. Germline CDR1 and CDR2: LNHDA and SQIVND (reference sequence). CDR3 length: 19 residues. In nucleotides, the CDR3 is TGTGCCAGTAGTATTGTCCCAGGGGGCCGCTCGAGGAACACCGGGGAGCTGTTTTTT. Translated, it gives CASSIVPGGRSRNTGELFF.

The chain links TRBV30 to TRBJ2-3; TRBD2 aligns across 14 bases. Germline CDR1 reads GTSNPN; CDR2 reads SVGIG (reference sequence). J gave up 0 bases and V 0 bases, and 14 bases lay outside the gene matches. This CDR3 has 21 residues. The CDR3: CAWSVLLGGLAGEKSTDTQYF. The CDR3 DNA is TGTGCCTGGAGTGTACTGTTAGGGGGACTAGCGGGAGAAAAGAGCACAGATACGCAGTATTTT.

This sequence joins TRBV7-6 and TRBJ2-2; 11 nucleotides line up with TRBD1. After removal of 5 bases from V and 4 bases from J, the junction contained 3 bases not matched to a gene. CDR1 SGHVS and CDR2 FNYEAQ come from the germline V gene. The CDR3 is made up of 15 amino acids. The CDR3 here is CASSAGTGGTGELFF. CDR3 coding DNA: TGTGCCAGCAGCGCCGGGACAGGGGGCACCGGGGAGCTGTTTTTT.

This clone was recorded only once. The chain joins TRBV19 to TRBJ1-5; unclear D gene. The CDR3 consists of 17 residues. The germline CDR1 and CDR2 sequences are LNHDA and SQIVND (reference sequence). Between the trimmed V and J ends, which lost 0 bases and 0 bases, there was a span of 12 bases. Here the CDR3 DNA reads TGTGCCAGTAGTATAGACGTCCGTTCATATAGCAATCAGCCCCAGCATTTT. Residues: CASSIDVRSYSNQPQHF.

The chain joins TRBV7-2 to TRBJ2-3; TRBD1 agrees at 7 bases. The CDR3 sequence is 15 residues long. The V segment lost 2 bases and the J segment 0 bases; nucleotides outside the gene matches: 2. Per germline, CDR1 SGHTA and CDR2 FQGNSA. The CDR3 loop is CASSLRGLSTDTQYF. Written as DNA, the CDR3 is TGTGCCAGCAGCTTAAGGGGGCTCAGCACAGATACGCAGTATTTT.

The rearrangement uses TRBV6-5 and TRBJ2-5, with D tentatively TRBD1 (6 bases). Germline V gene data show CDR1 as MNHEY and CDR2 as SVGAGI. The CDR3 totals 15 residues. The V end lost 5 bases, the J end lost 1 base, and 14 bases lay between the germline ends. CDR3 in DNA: TGTGCCAGCAGTGGACAGCCTGCGGGCCAAGAGACCCAGTACTTC. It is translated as CASSGQPAGQETQYF.